Sequencing of this T cell receptor beta chain was carried out in a study of graft-versus-host responses after intestinal transplantation. On the study more broadly: Anti-thymocyte globulin was used for induction in all recipients, who then took tacrolimus and steroids for roughly 3 years.

Study-level results: Among recipient marrow samples, GvH clones were found; some appeared first in ileum or blood. An association linked early post-transplant HvG declines with peak circulating GvH clone levels.

Measured with immunoSEQ multiplex PCR; TCRdb has only the in-frame clones, and not every one. The data show more than 75,000 clones, with about 91% seen just once and approximately 0.32% held by the top ten. As to this clone: Its target is not known.

The trim removed 4 bases at V and 6 bases at J, leaving 9 bases unmatched. The V gene's germline CDR1 is LGHNA and CDR2 YNFKEQ. The CDR3 length is 14 residues. The origin of this receptor is a human donor who was the organ donor for an intestinal transplant. This chain uses TRBV4-2 with TRBJ2-7; 7 bases line up with TRBD1. Sample: unstimulated CD4+ T cells sorted from spleen or lymph node cells, taken before transplant. CDR3 bases: TGTGCCAGCAGCCCCTGGGGACAGAATAGCGAGCAGTACTTC. Translated: CASSPWGQNSEQYF.